A single sample is the source of the 14 T cell receptor beta chains below, sequenced in a study of T cells in women clearing cervical HPV infection. Generated by immunoSEQ multiplex PCR, the TCRdb table keeps only in-frame clones and is missing some. The table for this sample gives tens of thousands of clones. Source material: blood buffy coat. These receptors all come from a woman between 18 and 69 years old with a cervical HPV16 infection that either progressed to CIN3+ or cleared (not recorded which).

As for this clone: Read sequence stops 3 residues before the CDR3 end, and the germline J gene provides the missing end. The chain uses TRBV10-1 and TRBJ2-3; D ambiguous. The V end lost 3 bases, the J end lost 6 bases, and 10 bases lay between the germline ends. The CDR3 loop spans 13 amino acids. From germline, CDR1 is WNHNN and CDR2 SYGVQD (reference sequence). The CDR3 bases that were read are TGCGCCAGCAGTGATAGGGTCGAGGATACG. Protein product: CASSDRVEDT. The entire CDR3 protein is CASSDRVEDTQYF.

CDR3: CASSLRRGGTEAFF. CDR3 DNA (partial): TGTGCCAGCAGTCTAAGGCGGGGTGGAACTGAA. The rearrangement links TRBV7-9 to TRBJ1-1; D is ambiguous. The CDR3 extends 3 residues past the end of the read, so its final part is completed from the germline J gene. Per germline, CDR1 SEHNR and CDR2 FQNEAQ (reference sequence). V lost 6 bases and J 5 bases, leaving 16 bases between the germline ends. The CDR3 covers 14 residues. Drawing the rest from reference TRBV7-9 and TRBJ1-1, the complete variable domain is DTGVSQNPRHKITKRGQNVTFRCDPISEHNRLYWYRQTLGQGPEFLTYFQNEAQLEKSRLLSDRFSAERPKGSFSTLEIQRTEQGDSAMYLCASSLRRGGTEAFFGQGTRLTVV.

As for this clone: The read terminates 3 residues ahead of where the CDR3 ends, so the germline J gene completes it. The chain has TRBV2 and TRBJ2-1; 11 bases line up with TRBD2. V shed 7 bases and J 0 bases; nucleotides not matched to a gene: 8. The CDR3 is 17 amino acids. Germline CDR1 is SNHLY and CDR2 is FYNNEI. The sequenced part of the CDR3 DNA is TGTGCCAGCATCCCTAGCGGGGGGCTCAGCTCCTACAATGAG. Translation gives CASIPSGGLSSYNE. The CDR3 as a whole reads CASIPSGGLSSYNEQFF.

Note on this clone: The read halts 3 residues ahead of the CDR3 end, with the missing end drawn from the germline J gene. The chain couples TRBV7-9 to TRBJ2-1; possibly TRBD1 for D (5 bases). This CDR3 contains 14 residues. Germline values: CDR1 SEHNR, CDR2 FQNEAQ (reference sequence). V was trimmed by 5 bases and J by 6 bases, leaving 14 bases between them. The CDR3 sequence is CASSQPYQGNEQFF. The CDR3 DNA, read in part, is TGTGCCAGCAGCCAACCCTACCAGGGCAATGAG.

To note about this clone: With the read ending 3 residues before the CDR3 end, the germline J gene is used to fill in that end. The rearrangement uses TRBV11-3 and TRBJ2-5, with D possibly being TRBD2 (5 bases). Trimming shortened V by 5 bases and J by 5 bases, and 18 bases separated the two germline ends. The germline V gene encodes CDR1 SGHNT and CDR2 YENEEA. The CDR3 sequence is 15 residues long. Incomplete CDR3 DNA: TGTGCCAGCAGCCCAAGACCCGGGGTGCGTGAGACC. As protein: CASSPRPGVRET. The full CDR3 reads CASSPRPGVRETQYF.

Points on this clone: The observed sequence ends 3 residues before the CDR3 terminus, with the missing tail filled in from the germline J gene. The chain uses TRBV12-3 or TRBV12-4 and TRBJ2-5; D call uncertain. With 5 bases removed from V and 7 bases from J, the gap between germline ends came to 8 bases. This CDR3 is 11 amino acids long. Here the CDR3 reads CASSPELTQYF. The part of the CDR3 DNA that was read is TGTGCCAGCAGTCCAGAGTTGACC.

Concerning this clone itself: The CDR3 goes on 3 residues after the read ends, and that part is filled in from the germline J gene. The rearrangement joins TRBV7-9 to TRBJ1-5; the match to TRBD1 covers 7 bases. V trimming: 5 bases; J trimming: 3 bases; junction bases outside the gene matches: 4. The CDR3 has 14 residues. The germline V gene has CDR1 SEHNR and CDR2 FQNEAQ (reference sequence). CDR3 sequence reads: CASSLTGVNQPQHF. The CDR3 bases that were read are TGTGCCAGCAGCCTCACAGGGGTCAATCAGCCC.

A remark on this clone: The read ends 3 residues shy of where the CDR3 ends; the end is completed using the germline J gene. This rearrangement joins TRBV10-1 to TRBJ2-3; D is uncertain. The length of the CDR3 is 11 residues. Germline-derived CDR1 and CDR2 are WNHNN and SYGVQD (reference sequence). V lost 3 bases and J 5 bases, leaving 3 bases between the germline ends. CDR3 bases read: TGCGCCAGCAGTGACAGAGATACG. It yields the protein CASSDRDT. The entire CDR3 sequence reads CASSDRDTQYF.

As to this clone: The read halts 3 residues ahead of the CDR3 end, with the missing end drawn from the germline J gene. The chain couples TRBV4-1 to TRBJ2-5; 9 bases map to TRBD2. Per the germline V gene, CDR1 is MGHRA and CDR2 is YSYEKL. CDR3 length equals 14 residues. The trim removed 4 bases at V and 3 bases at J, leaving 3 bases unmatched. The CDR3 region is CASSRGGGEETQYF. The DNA read from the CDR3 is TGCGCCAGCAGCCGAGGCGGGGGGGAAGAGACC.

On this clone: Sequencing ends 3 residues short of the CDR3 end; the germline J gene provides the rest. This chain links TRBV12-5 with TRBJ2-3; a possible D gene is TRBD2 (5 bases). The V gene lost 5 bases and the J gene lost 3 bases, with 15 bases spanning the gap. Germline V gives CDR1 LGHNT, CDR2 FRNRAP. This CDR3 contains 15 residues. This CDR3 reads CASGPPRSGTDTQYF. Partial CDR3 DNA: TGTGCTAGTGGTCCCCCCAGGAGCGGAACAGATACG.

As for this clone: The CDR3 extends 3 residues past the end of the read, so its final part is completed from the germline J gene. This chain links TRBV10-3 with TRBJ1-2; D might be TRBD1 (6 bases). CDR1 ENHRY and CDR2 SYGVKD come from the germline V gene. Trimming pared 6 bases from V and 2 bases from J, leaving 19 bases between. This CDR3 contains 16 residues. Partial CDR3 DNA: TGTGCCATCAGCCGGGGGGGCCCCGACGCAAACTATGGC. Amino acids: CAISRGGPDANYG. The full CDR3 protein reads CAISRGGPDANYGYTF.

The CDR3 loop is CASSLADSYEQYF. CDR3 DNA (partial): TGTGCCAGTAGTTTGGCAGATTCTTACGAG. The chain is built from TRBV19 and TRBJ2-7; D gene uncertain. With the read ending 3 residues before the CDR3 end, the germline J gene is used to fill in that end. Trimming shortened V by 5 bases and J by 4 bases, and 12 bases separated the two germline ends. Germline CDR1 is LNHDA and CDR2 is SQIVND (reference sequence). CDR3 length equals 13 residues.

For this clone: The read is 3 residues too short to cover the CDR3 end, so that end is filled in from the germline J gene. The chain combines TRBV9 with TRBJ2-1; TRBD2 aligns across 11 bases. The CDR3 sequence is 16 residues long. The germline V gene has CDR1 SGDLS and CDR2 YYNGEE. After removal of 0 bases from V and 6 bases from J, the junction contained 5 bases not matched to a gene. Incomplete CDR3 DNA: TGTGCCAGCAGCGTAGGTGGTAGCGGGGGGGCCAATGAG. It specifies CASSVGGSGGANE. The entire CDR3 reads CASSVGGSGGANEQFF. Using reference TRBV9 and TRBJ2-1 for the parts outside the CDR3, the full variable domain is DSGVTQTPKHLITATGQRVTLRCSPRSGDLSVYWYQQSLDQGLQFLIQYYNGEERAKGNILERFSAQQFPDLHSELNLSSLELGDSALYFCASSVGGSGGANEQFFGPGTRLTVL.

About this clone: The read terminates 3 residues ahead of where the CDR3 ends, so the germline J gene completes it. The rearrangement joins TRBV5-4 to TRBJ1-2, with 7 bases matching TRBD1. The CDR3 runs 13 residues. CDR1 SGHNT and CDR2 YYREEE come from the germline V gene (reference sequence). The CDR3 here is CASSLGGGAGYTF. The part of the CDR3 DNA that was read is TGTGCCAGCAGCTTGGGAGGGGGCGCAGGC. The whole variable domain, filled in from reference TRBV5-4 and TRBJ1-2, reads ETGVTQSPTHLIKTRGQQVTLRCSSQSGHNTVSWYQQALGQGPQFIFQYYREEENGRGNFPPRFSGLQFPNYSSELNVNALELDDSALYLCASSLGGGAGYTFGSGTRLTVV.